The clone carrying this TCR beta chain was recorded many times. Antigen specificity is unknown. This sample is part of a study of CD8 T cells in ankylosing spondylitis. The germline gives CDR1 MDHEN, CDR2 SYDVKM. Trimming shortened V by 7 bases and J by 7 bases, and 11 bases separated the two germline ends. The CDR3 sequence is 12 residues long. Generation of TCR beta libraries employed quantitative 5'-RACE incorporating molecular barcodes. In TCRdb, the 5' RACE reads were re-called with MiXCR into one record per CDR3 protein. The table lists about 220,000 distinct CDR3 sequences, about 6.7% of them singletons. Findings and limits, study-wide: Several highly homologous variants formed a TCR beta motif that appeared characteristic of ankylosing spondylitis blood.

The receptor was derived from a male donor with ankylosing spondylitis. Sequences were obtained from blood, either unsorted or a sorted T cell fraction (not recorded which). The gene calls are TRBV28 and TRBJ2-1; D unresolved. The CDR3, as DNA: TGTGCCAGCACCAACCCCCCAAATGAGCAGTTCTTC. Protein: CASTNPPNEQFF.